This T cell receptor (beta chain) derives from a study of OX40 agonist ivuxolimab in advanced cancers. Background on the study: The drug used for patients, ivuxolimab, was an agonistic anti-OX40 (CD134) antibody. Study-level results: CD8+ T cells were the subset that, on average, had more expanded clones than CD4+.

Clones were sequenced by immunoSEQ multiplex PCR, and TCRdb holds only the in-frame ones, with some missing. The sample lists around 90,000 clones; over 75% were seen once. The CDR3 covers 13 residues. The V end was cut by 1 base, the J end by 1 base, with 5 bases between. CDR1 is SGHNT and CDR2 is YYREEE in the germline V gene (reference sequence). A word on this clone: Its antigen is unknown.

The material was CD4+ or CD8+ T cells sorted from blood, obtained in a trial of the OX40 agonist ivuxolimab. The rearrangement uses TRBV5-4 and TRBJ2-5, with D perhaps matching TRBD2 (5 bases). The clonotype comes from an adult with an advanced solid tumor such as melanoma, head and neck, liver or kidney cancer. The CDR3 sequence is CASSLTSQETQYF. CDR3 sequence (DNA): TGTGCCAGCAGCTTGACTAGCCAAGAGACCCAGTACTTC. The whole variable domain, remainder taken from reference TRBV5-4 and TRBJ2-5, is ETGVTQSPTHLIKTRGQQVTLRCSSQSGHNTVSWYQQALGQGPQFIFQYYREEENGRGNFPPRFSGLQFPNYSSELNVNALELDDSALYLCASSLTSQETQYFGPGTRLLVL.